Sequencing of this TCR beta chain was carried out in a study of PD-1 blockade in mismatch repair-deficient tumors. Study summary: Enrolled about 2012-2016, patients had progressing, pretreated mismatch repair-deficient cancers of about a dozen types.

General study results and limits: Tumor-resident clones, often absent from pretreatment blood, expanded after pembrolizumab and then contracted.

The assay was immunoSEQ multiplex PCR, and TCRdb's table has in-frame clones only and misses some. This table holds over 100,000 clones, 60% to 85% found once. Every patient had mismatch repair deficiency by PCR or immunohistochemistry. From germline, CDR1 is SGHNT and CDR2 YENEEA. The V gene lost 6 bases and the J gene lost 7 bases, with 16 bases spanning the gap. This CDR3 spans 14 amino acids. In the case of this clone: Antigen: not known.

The chain joins TRBV11-3 to TRBJ2-1; perhaps TRBD2 as D (7 bases). This material consisted of peripheral blood, taken about 13 months after starting pembrolizumab. This clonotype was obtained from an adult with mismatch repair-deficient cancer. This chain's CDR3 is CASRGRGAGNEQFF. CDR3 DNA sequence: TGTGCCAGCAGGGGCAGGGGAGCGGGGAATGAGCAGTTCTTC. Combining the CDR3 with reference TRBV11-3 and TRBJ2-1 gives the whole variable domain EAGVVQSPRYKIIEKKQPVAFWCNPISGHNTLYWYLQNLGQGPELLIRYENEEAVDDSQLPKDRFSAERLKGVDSTLKIQPAELGDSAVYLCASRGRGAGNEQFFGPGTRLTVL.